Listed below are T cell receptor beta chains from one sample, sequenced in a study of OX40 agonist ivuxolimab in advanced cancers. Libraries were prepared by immunoSEQ multiplex PCR; TCRdb keeps only in-frame clonotypes and omits some of them. The table includes about 12,000 clones, 80% detected once. Sequencing was performed on CD4+ or CD8+ T cells sorted from blood, taken in a trial of the OX40 agonist ivuxolimab. The receptors were gathered from an adult with an advanced solid tumor such as melanoma, head and neck, liver or kidney cancer. The CDR3 runs from the conserved cysteine through the conserved F or W. D genes are given only for firm matches.

j_gene	v_gene	d_gene	CDR3aa
TRBJ2-7	TRBV30	-	CAWSHGAAYEQYF
TRBJ1-1	TRBV4-3	-	CASSQAGNTEAFF
TRBJ2-7	TRBV19	-	CASSTATGMGEQYF
TRBJ2-5	TRBV7-8	-	CASSLGRTDQETQYF
TRBJ2-7	TRBV7-6	-	CASSGLGGLVYEQYF
TRBJ1-4	TRBV15	TRBD1	CATSPRGQGGQEKLFF
TRBJ2-1	TRBV4-1	TRBD2	CASSQVAGDHYNEQFF
TRBJ1-5	TRBV7-9	TRBD1	CASSLVGDRGQPQHF
TRBJ2-1	TRBV6-1	-	CALDIYNEQFF
TRBJ1-1	TRBV28	TRBD1	CASRSGTGNTEAFF
TRBJ1-2	TRBV28	-	CASSLTHVSNYGYTF
TRBJ2-5	TRBV15	TRBD2	CATRTTGTSGSSYGLETQYF
TRBJ2-1	TRBV4-1	TRBD2	CASSQDSGGAYNEQFF
TRBJ2-7	TRBV5-1	-	CASSLELWGEYEQYF
TRBJ2-7	TRBV9	-	CASSASGAYSYEQYF
TRBJ2-7	TRBV7-8	TRBD1	CATEDREGSYEQYF
TRBJ2-1	TRBV25-1	TRBD1	CASSEDRGLFNEQFF
TRBJ2-7	TRBV28	-	CASSSGTYSYEQYF
TRBJ2-5	TRBV6-5	-	CASSYAGTEQETQYF
TRBJ2-5	TRBV14	TRBD2	CASSQGLAGEETQYF
TRBJ2-2	TRBV2	-	CASGGGRSPGELFF
TRBJ1-2	TRBV6-5	-	CASSYSTTVANYGYTF
TRBJ1-5	TRBV28	-	CASSLLSEAGSNQPQHF
TRBJ2-5	TRBV15	-	CATSREEDSVQETQYF
TRBJ2-1	TRBV13	-	CASSLGNAYNEQFF
TRBJ2-3	TRBV5-4	-	CASTEDGYTQYF
TRBJ2-1	TRBV7-9	-	CASSSASSVPDNEQFF
TRBJ2-3	TRBV10-3	-	CAIRVAESTDTQYF
TRBJ1-1	TRBV19	-	CASSIFGNMNTEAFF
TRBJ2-7	TRBV7-6	TRBD1	CASSPRPGQDFYEQYF
TRBJ1-6	TRBV4-3	-	CASSQDRGGSPLHF
TRBJ2-3	TRBV6-1	TRBD2	CASSESRGGTDTQYF
TRBJ2-7	TRBV6-6	-	CASSSSTWADEQYF
TRBJ1-1	TRBV27	-	CASSSLWQPFLNTEAFF
TRBJ2-1	TRBV2	TRBD2	CASSVSMGLAGPTRTYNEQFF
TRBJ2-1	TRBV29-1	-	CSVESPSAVNEQFF
TRBJ2-7	TRBV19	-	CASSIEGRAGYEQYF
TRBJ2-7	TRBV7-9	TRBD2	CASSLDLLAGEDEQYF
TRBJ2-7	TRBV14	TRBD2	CASSQDRFSGGSYEQYF
TRBJ2-1	TRBV5-5	TRBD2	CASSPGLAGGWQFF
TRBJ1-2	TRBV7-6	TRBD1	CASSLSGTGDGYTF
TRBJ1-4	TRBV6-1	TRBD1	CASRVWDRGNEKLFF
TRBJ2-1	TRBV27	TRBD2	CASSPTTSGRANEQFF
TRBJ2-7	TRBV7-9	TRBD1	CASSLGTGSYEQYF
TRBJ2-5	TRBV7-9	-	CASSLVPDQETQYF
TRBJ2-3	TRBV9	-	CASSVEGVSTDTQYF
TRBJ1-1	TRBV28	-	CASSPQGQSTEAFF
TRBJ2-1	TRBV6-4	TRBD2	CASSGLAGGVNEQFF
TRBJ1-2	TRBV10-2	-	CASSGGTYGYTF
TRBJ2-7	TRBV27	-	CASRGTVYEQYF
TRBJ1-2	TRBV9	-	CASSPQGGESYGYTF
TRBJ2-2	TRBV20-1	-	CSASYAGELFF
TRBJ2-7	TRBV5-1	TRBD1	CASSFDRGPYEQYF
TRBJ2-7	TRBV5-4	-	CASSLESSYEQYF
TRBJ2-3	TRBV2	TRBD1	CASSAGTGSADTQYF
TRBJ2-7	TRBV5-5	-	CASSVVGSSYEQYF
TRBJ2-7	TRBV19	-	CASSMIRDSSRYEQYF
TRBJ1-2	TRBV11-1	TRBD1	CASSNTGVETYGYTF
TRBJ2-3	TRBV9	-	CASSDPRDTGEDTQYF